The 18 T cell receptor beta chains below all came from one sample that was sequenced in a study of post-analysis software for immune sequencing data. Unique-molecular-identifier-tagged TCR beta cDNA libraries were used. MiXCR was run by TCRdb on the PCR reads, yielding one entry per CDR3 protein. This sample yields 820,000 or so distinct CDR3 sequences, of which approximately 50% are seen a single time; roughly 4.4% belongs to the top ten. No antigen has been identified for these receptors. Study-wide points: Patients showed TRBV5-6, TRBV5-1 and TRBV20-1 among five TRBV segments more frequent than in controls.

The sample comprised blood. Source of these receptors: a girl between 10 and 17 years old with multiple sclerosis.

The chain joins TRBV7-9 to TRBJ2-5, with D perhaps TRBD1 or TRBD2 (5 bases each). Germline CDR1 and CDR2: SEHNR and FQNEAQ (reference sequence). V lost 5 bases, J lost 1 base, and 17 bases lay in between. The CDR3 loop spans 16 amino acids. The CDR3 is CASSPKGLAFQETQYF. CDR3 nucleotides: TGTGCCAGCAGCCCAAAGGGGCTAGCTTTCCAAGAGACCCAGTACTTC.

This rearrangement joins TRBV7-9 to TRBJ1-2, with TRBD1 as a possible D gene (5 bases). V was cut by 1 base and J by 13 bases, with 16 bases left in between. This CDR3 has 13 residues. Germline V gene data show CDR1 as SEHNR and CDR2 as FQNEAQ (reference sequence). The CDR3 sequence: CASSLDGAGAATF. The CDR3 DNA reads as TGTGCCAGCAGCTTAGATGGGGCAGGAGCAGCCACCTTC.

The chain is built from TRBV6-5 and TRBJ2-7, with 7 bases matching TRBD1. Germline-derived CDR1 and CDR2 are MNHEY and SVGAGI. The CDR3 loop spans 11 amino acids. J lost 6 bases, V lost 7 bases, and 3 bases had no gene match. The CDR3 DNA reads TGTGCCAGCAAAGGGGACAGCGAGCAGTACTTC. Amino acid sequence: CASKGDSEQYF.

The rearrangement joins TRBV20-1 to TRBJ2-5; 14 nucleotides align to TRBD2. Trimming took 5 bases from V and 3 from J; bases not matched to a gene: 5. This CDR3 region has 15 residues. Germline V gene lookup returns CDR1 DFQATT and CDR2 SNEGSKA (reference sequence). CDR3 residues: CSAAGLAGVEETQYF. CDR3 sequence (DNA): TGCAGTGCTGCGGGACTAGCGGGGGTCGAAGAGACCCAGTACTTC.

This clonotype came up a few times. The chain employs TRBV6-6 and TRBJ2-7; 11 nucleotides match TRBD2. The CDR3 totals 17 residues. Germline V CDR1 and CDR2: MNHNY, SVGAGI (reference sequence). The junction had 9 bases not matched to a gene; V was cut back by 4 bases and J by 1 base. The CDR3 bases are TGTGCCAGCAGTTCCCTAGCGGGAGGCATCCATTCCTACGAGCAGTACTTC. Translated, it gives CASSSLAGGIHSYEQYF.

This clonotype was observed a handful of times. The rearrangement uses TRBV29-1 and TRBJ1-1; TRBD1 might be the D (5 bases). The germline V gene encodes CDR1 SQVTM and CDR2 ANQGSEA. The CDR3 runs to 13 residues. The germline V and J ends were trimmed by 7 bases and 3 bases, with 15 bases remaining between them. CDR3 residues: CSAGGAPDTEAFF. The CDR3 DNA is TGCAGCGCAGGCGGGGCCCCCGACACTGAAGCTTTCTTT. The whole variable domain, filled in from reference TRBV29-1 and TRBJ1-1, reads SAVISQKPSRDICQRGTSLTIQCQVDSQVTMMFWYRQQPGQSLTLIATANQGSEATYESGFVIDKFPISRPNLTFSTLTVSNMSPEDSSIYLCSAGGAPDTEAFFGQGTRLTVV.

The V gene is TRBV20-1, the J gene TRBJ2-1; 13 bases are shared with TRBD2. V lost 6 bases to trimming and J lost 8 bases; unmatched junction nucleotides: 7. The CDR3 consists of 14 residues. CDR1 and CDR2 (germline): DFQATT, SNEGSKA (reference sequence). The CDR3 DNA sequence: TGCAGTGCCACGACTAGCGGGAGGATAGATGAGCAGTTCTTC. Protein product: CSATTSGRIDEQFF.

CDR3 nucleotide sequence: TGTGCCAGCAGTGAGTTTCGGACTCGGCGCGGCTACGGCTACACCTTC. Protein product: CASSEFRTRRGYGYTF. The chain joins TRBV2 to TRBJ1-2; D unclear. V was cut by 3 bases and J by 8 bases, with 22 bases left in between. Germline V lookup: CDR1 SNHLY, CDR2 FYNNEI. This CDR3 has 16 amino acids.

This chain uses TRBV12-3 or TRBV12-4 with TRBJ2-1, with 7 bases aligning to TRBD2. V was pared by 5 bases and J by 5 bases, with 21 bases of the junction left unmatched. This CDR3 region has 19 residues. CDR3 protein: CASSPPRGRGGRKNNEQFF. Written as DNA, the CDR3 is TGTGCCAGCAGTCCCCCCCGAGGGCGCGGGGGAAGAAAAAACAATGAGCAGTTCTTC.

This chain uses TRBV12-3 or TRBV12-4 with TRBJ1-5; possibly TRBD1 for D (5 bases). CDR3 length: 16 amino acids. The V gene lost 5 bases and the J gene lost 5 bases, with 19 bases spanning the gap. The CDR3 loop is CASSPGNFWDYQPQHF. CDR3 sequence (DNA): TGTGCCAGCAGTCCCGGGAACTTCTGGGACTATCAGCCCCAGCATTTT.

This clonotype has a single count. The J gene is TRBJ2-5, the V gene TRBV5-5, with 9 bases aligning to TRBD2. After removal of 4 bases from V and 1 base from J, the junction contained 8 bases not matched to a gene. Germline-derived CDR1 and CDR2 are SGHKS and YYEKEE (reference sequence). The CDR3 extends over 16 amino acids. CDR3 nucleotides: TGTGCCAGCAGCCGTAAGCGGGAGGCCCTCCAAGAGACCCAGTACTTC. It specifies CASSRKREALQETQYF.

This chain links TRBV7-3 with TRBJ2-3; D not resolved. This CDR3 contains 13 residues. From germline, CDR1 is SGHTA and CDR2 FQGTGA. The germline V and J ends were trimmed by 6 bases and 2 bases, with 9 bases remaining between them. CDR3 in DNA: TGTGCCAGCAGACAAGGAAACACAGATACGCAGTATTTT. Amino acids: CASRQGNTDTQYF.

This clonotype was detected a few times. The chain is built from TRBV6-5 and TRBJ2-3; TRBD1 might be the D (5 bases). The CDR3 is 14 residues long. With 2 bases removed from V and 2 bases from J, the gap between germline ends came to 8 bases. The germline gives CDR1 MNHEY, CDR2 SVGAGI. The DNA for the CDR3 is TGTGCCAGCAGTTACGTCAGGGCCACAGATACGCAGTATTTT. It codes for CASSYVRATDTQYF.

This clonotype appeared a few times. V and J are TRBV6-5 and TRBJ2-7; D unclear. Trimming removed 2 bases at V and 0 bases at J, with 8 bases between. The length of the CDR3 is 14 residues. Germline V lookup: CDR1 MNHEY, CDR2 SVGAGI. CDR3 protein: CASSYKVNSYEQYF. The CDR3 nucleotides read TGTGCCAGCAGTTACAAGGTTAACTCCTACGAGCAGTACTTC.

V usage is TRBV2 and J usage is TRBJ2-4; D not certain. CDR3 length: 14 amino acids. Germline CDR1 reads SNHLY; CDR2 reads FYNNEI. The V and J ends lost 9 bases and 0 bases respectively, with 12 bases between them. The CDR3 DNA follows: TGTGCCAGTGGAGAGGTCATAGCCAAAAACATTCAGTACTTC. It encodes CASGEVIAKNIQYF.

This rearrangement joins TRBV11-2 to TRBJ2-1; D is perhaps TRBD2 (6 bases). Germline V CDR1 and CDR2: SGHAT, FQNNGV. V dropped 0 bases and J dropped 4 bases, with 13 bases sitting between them. The CDR3 totals 16 residues. This CDR3 is CASSLDLVGGYNEQFF. The CDR3 nucleotides are TGTGCCAGCAGCTTAGATCTAGTCGGGGGTTACAATGAGCAGTTCTTC. Full variable domain (rest looked up from reference TRBV11-2 and TRBJ2-1): EAGVAQSPRYKIIEKRQSVAFWCNPISGHATLYWYQQILGQGPKLLIQFQNNGVVDDSQLPKDRFSAERLKGVDSTLKIQPAKLEDSAVYLCASSLDLVGGYNEQFFGPGTRLTVL.

V usage is TRBV7-2 and J usage is TRBJ2-7; either TRBD1 or TRBD2 may fit D (5 bases each). Trimming took off 5 bases at V and 2 bases at J, with 13 bases between the two ends. CDR1 is SGHTA and CDR2 is FQGNSA in the germline V gene. The CDR3 loop spans 14 amino acids. CDR3 nucleotide sequence: TGTGCCAGCAGCCGCCGGGACCGCCCCTACGAGCAGTACTTC. Amino acids: CASSRRDRPYEQYF.

For this clonotype: A junction end diverges from the germline sequence, so it may reflect a read error. The J gene is TRBJ2-1, the V gene TRBV12-3 or TRBV12-4; no clear D gene. The CDR3 sequence is 13 residues long. In DNA form, the CDR3 reads TGTGCCAGCAGTTTATTGGGATACAGTGAGCAGTTCTTC. This encodes CASSLLGYSEQFF.